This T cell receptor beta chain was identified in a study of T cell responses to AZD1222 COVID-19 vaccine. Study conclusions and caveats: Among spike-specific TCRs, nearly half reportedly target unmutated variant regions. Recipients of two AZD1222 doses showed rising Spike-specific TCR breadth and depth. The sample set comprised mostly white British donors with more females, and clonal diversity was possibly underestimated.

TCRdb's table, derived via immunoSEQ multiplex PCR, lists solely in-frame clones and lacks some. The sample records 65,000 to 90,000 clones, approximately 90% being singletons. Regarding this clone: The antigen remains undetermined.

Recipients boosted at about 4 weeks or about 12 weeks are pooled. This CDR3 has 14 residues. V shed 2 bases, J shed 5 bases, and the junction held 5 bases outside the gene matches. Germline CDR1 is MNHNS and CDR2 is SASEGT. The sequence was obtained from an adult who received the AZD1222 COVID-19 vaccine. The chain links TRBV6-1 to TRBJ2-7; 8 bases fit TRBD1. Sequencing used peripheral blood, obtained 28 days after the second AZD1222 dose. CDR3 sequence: CASSETGGWDEQYF. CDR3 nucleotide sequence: TGTGCCAGCAGTGAAACAGGGGGGTGGGACGAGCAGTACTTC.